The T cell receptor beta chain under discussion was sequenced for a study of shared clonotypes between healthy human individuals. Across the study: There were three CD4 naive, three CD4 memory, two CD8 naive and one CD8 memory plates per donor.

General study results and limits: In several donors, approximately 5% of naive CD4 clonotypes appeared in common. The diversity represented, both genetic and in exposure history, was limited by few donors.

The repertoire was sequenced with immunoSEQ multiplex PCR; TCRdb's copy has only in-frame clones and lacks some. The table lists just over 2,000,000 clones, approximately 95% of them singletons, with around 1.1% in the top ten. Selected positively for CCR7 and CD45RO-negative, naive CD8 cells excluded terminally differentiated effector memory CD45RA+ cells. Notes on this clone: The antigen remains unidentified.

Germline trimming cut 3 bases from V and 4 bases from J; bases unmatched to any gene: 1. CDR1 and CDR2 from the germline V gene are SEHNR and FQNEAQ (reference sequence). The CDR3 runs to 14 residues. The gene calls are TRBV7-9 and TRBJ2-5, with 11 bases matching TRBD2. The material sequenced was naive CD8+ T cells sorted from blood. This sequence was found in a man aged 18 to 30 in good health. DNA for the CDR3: TGTGCCAGCAGCTTTACTAGCGGGGGAGAGACCCAGTACTTC. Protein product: CASSFTSGGETQYF.